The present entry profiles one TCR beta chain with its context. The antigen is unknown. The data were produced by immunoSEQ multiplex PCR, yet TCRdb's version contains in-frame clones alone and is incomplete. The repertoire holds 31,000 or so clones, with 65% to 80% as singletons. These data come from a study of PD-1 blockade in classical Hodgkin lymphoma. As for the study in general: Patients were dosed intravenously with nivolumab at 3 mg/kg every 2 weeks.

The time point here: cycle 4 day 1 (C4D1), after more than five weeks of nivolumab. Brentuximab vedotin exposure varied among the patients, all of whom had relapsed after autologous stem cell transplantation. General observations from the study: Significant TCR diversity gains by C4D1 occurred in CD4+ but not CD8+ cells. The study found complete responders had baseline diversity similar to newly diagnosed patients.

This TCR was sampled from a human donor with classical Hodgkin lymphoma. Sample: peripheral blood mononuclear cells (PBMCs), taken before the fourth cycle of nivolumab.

CDR3 sequence: CASSPIYRGSGVDADTQYF. The DNA for the CDR3 is TGTGCCAGCAGCCCGATATATAGAGGTAGCGGGGTGGACGCGGATACGCAGTATTTT. The rearrangement links TRBV7-3 to TRBJ2-3, with 8 bases matching TRBD2. The J segment lost 6 bases and the V segment lost 5 bases, leaving 22 bases of the junction unmatched. CDR3 size: 19 residues. Germline-derived CDR1 and CDR2 are SGHTA and FQGTGA.